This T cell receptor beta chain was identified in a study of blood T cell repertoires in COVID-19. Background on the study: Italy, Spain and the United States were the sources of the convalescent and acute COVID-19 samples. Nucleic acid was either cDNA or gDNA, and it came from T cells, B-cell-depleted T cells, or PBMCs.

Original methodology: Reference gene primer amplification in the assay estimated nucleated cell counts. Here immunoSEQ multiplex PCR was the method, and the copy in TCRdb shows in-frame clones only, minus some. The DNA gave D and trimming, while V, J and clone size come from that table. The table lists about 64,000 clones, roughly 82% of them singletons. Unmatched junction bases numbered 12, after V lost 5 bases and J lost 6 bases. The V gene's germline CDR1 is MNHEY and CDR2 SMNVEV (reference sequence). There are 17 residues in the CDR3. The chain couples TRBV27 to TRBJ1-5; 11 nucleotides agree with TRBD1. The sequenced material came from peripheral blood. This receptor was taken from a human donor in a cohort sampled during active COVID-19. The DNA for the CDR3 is TGTGCCAGCAGTCCCCAGAAAACCGGGACAGGGGGTCAGCCCCAGCATTTT. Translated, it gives CASSPQKTGTGGQPQHF.